This T cell receptor beta chain was obtained from a study of shared clonotypes between healthy human individuals (dated by TCRdb to the early 2020s). In the study overall: The cohort included three men and a couple of women between 18 and 49 years of age. For each donor, CD4 naive and CD4 memory were each given three plates, CD8 naive was given two plates, and CD8 memory was given one plate. Blood TCR repertoires of a handful of healthy adults were deeply sequenced to estimate repertoire size and the extent of clonotype sharing between individuals. To increase sequencing depth and limit assay-specific biases, different laboratories used diverse techniques to prepare libraries and sequence TCR repertoires. Each donor's leukapheresis produced roughly between about 0.8 and 8.9 billion PBMCs.

Comment on this clone: The antigen it recognizes is unknown. No much larger clone exists at a distance of one base, and base qualities are not known.

TCR CDR3 regions were amplified from genomic DNA by multiplex PCR using the deep immunoSEQ assay. Extracted genomic DNA from each cell subset was distributed evenly across all wells of several immunoSEQ 96-well plates, and each plate was treated as a replicate. For sorted subsets, around 200 ng genomic DNA, equal to 30,000 or so T cell genomes, was loaded into each replicate PCR. Purified libraries were measured with a Qubit 3.0 fluorometer, size-checked on a Bioanalyzer 2100, and measured again with the KAPA Library Quantification kit. Each immunoSEQ 96-well plate was sequenced on its own single-read 150-cycle Illumina NextSeq 550 flow cell. In the original analysis: Because the immunoSEQ output included only junctional sequences and no quality scores, the filtering could not be the same as the filtering used for full-length reads. To assign V/J genes and CDR3, sequences were annotated against IMGT germline references using PyIR, a Python wrapper for IgBLAST v1.9. Reads were filtered out if the reads had weak V/J assignments (E-value above 1e-6), no CDR3, stop codons, out-of-frame junctions, or ambiguous translated residues. V3J clonotypes were defined as sequences sharing the same inferred V gene, J gene, and CDR3 amino acid sequence. The percentage overlap between two repertoires was calculated by dividing the number of shared unique clonotypes by the size of the smaller repertoire. RTK rarefaction, the Chao1 estimator, and Recon v2.1 estimates of unobserved clonotypes were used to assess repertoire richness. Generation probabilities for all TCRbeta clonotypes obtained by the gDNA method from a handful of donors were computed using OLGA. Imported from immuneACCESS, the table was reduced by TCRdb to in-frame sequences with V and J called. These copies leave out some clones; in studies compared against another copy, an unresolved V gene accounts for under half, and the cause of the remainder is not known. That table supplies the V and J calls and clone size; D and trimming were determined from the DNA. A total of hundreds of thousands of clones appear in this sample, roughly 70% of them only once. More than 1.5% of the sample belongs to the ten largest clones.

Donors were healthy HIV-negative adults with no recently reported acute infections or vaccinations. Every donor was a Caucasian adult residing in Nashville, Tennessee, USA. Magnetic negative selection was used to enrich CD4+ T cells, after which naive cells were positively selected on CD45RA and the negative fraction became the memory subset. After blood collection by leukapheresis, PBMCs were isolated using Ficoll-Histopaque density gradient centrifugation and then cryopreserved in the vapor phase of liquid nitrogen. Purity and quantity of every magnetically sorted T cell population were checked by analytical flow cytometry. Genomic DNA was isolated from every sorted fraction and measured by UV absorbance on a Nanodrop 2000c. The germline V gene gives CDR1 as LGHNA and CDR2 as YNFKEQ. The CDR3, cysteine through phenylalanine, is 13 amino acids long. The entry retains the CDR3 DNA only, 39 bases that are in frame from base 1. Cut back by 0 bases and 10 bases, the V and J ends lie 10 bases apart.

Overall study results and their limits: Only blood was sampled, and tissue TCR repertoires likely differ from those in blood. When a handful of donors were compared, the shared fraction of clonotypes was about 5% for naive CD4, over 3% for naive CD8, roughly 2.5% for memory CD4, and under 0.5% for memory CD8. The small number of donors limited the genetic and exposure-history diversity represented. Estimated clonotype richness was generally larger for naive than for memory subsets. Pairwise subsampling indicated that sequencing depth was expected to affect the degree of clonotype sharing among donors. Compared with non-shared clonotypes, the clonotypes found in all four sorted-subset donors had higher generation probabilities. Incomplete sequencing was indicated by rarefaction of sorted-subset datasets, despite the large sequencing depth.

The source is a woman aged 30 to 39 in good health. Recombination linked TRBV4-2 to TRBJ2-1; no D gene call is confident. The sample was memory CD4+ T cells sorted from blood. The cell subset or site label here, explained by the study, means: CD45RA-negative fraction. The nucleotide sequence is given as TGTGCCAGCAGCCAAGATAAACTTCTGGAGCAGTTCTTC. It encodes CASSQDKLLEQFF.